One and the same sample provided the 32 T cell receptor beta chains below, sequenced in a study of Ad26.COV2.S vaccination and SARS-CoV-2 variants. Described treatment: 15 to 20 received Ad26.COV2.S at low or high dose, single or two shots; 5 received placebo; per-sample allocation not given. Vaccine and placebo recipients were sampled on day 63 after the first injection. Produced via immunoSEQ multiplex PCR; TCRdb's table is partial and in-frame only. The table lists about 410,000 clones, about 88% of them singletons. Specimen: peripheral blood, collected in a trial of Ad26.COV2.S vaccine versus placebo. The receptor set was obtained from a person between 18 and 65 years old who received the Ad26.COV2.S COVID-19 vaccine or a placebo.

This chain links TRBV6-5 with TRBJ2-3; no reliable D call. The V gene's germline CDR1 is MNHEY and CDR2 SVGAGI. The length of the CDR3 is 11 residues. Trimming took off 8 bases at V and 2 bases at J, with 5 bases between the two ends. The CDR3 DNA follows: TGTGCCAGCGGGTTCACAGATACGCAGTATTTT. Amino acid sequence: CASGFTDTQYF.

This clone was picked up one time. CDR3 DNA sequence: TGTGCCAGTAGGCCGGGAGCGCAAGAGACCCAGTACTTC. Residues: CASRPGAQETQYF. The chain uses TRBV19 and TRBJ2-5; perhaps TRBD2 as D (6 bases). The length of the CDR3 is 13 residues. Germline V lookup: CDR1 LNHDA, CDR2 SQIVND (reference sequence). The V end lost 6 bases, the J end lost 2 bases, and 10 bases lay between the germline ends. The full variable domain, its missing parts supplied by reference TRBV19 and TRBJ2-5, is DGGITQSPKYLFRKEGQNVTLSCEQNLNHDAMYWYRQDPGQGLRLIYYSQIVNDFQKGDIAEGYSVSREKKESFPLTVTSAQKNPTAFYLCASRPGAQETQYFGPGTRLLVL.

CDR3: CATSDRNGELFF. The CDR3 DNA is TGTGCCACCAGTGATAGAAACGGGGAGCTGTTTTTT. The chain recombines TRBV24-1 with TRBJ2-2; no reliable D call. CDR1 is KGHDR and CDR2 is SFDVKD in the germline V gene. Trimming left V 3 bases short and J 7 bases short, with 5 bases between. The CDR3 sequence is 12 residues long.

The V and J genes are TRBV5-5 and TRBJ2-2; possible D gene TRBD1, 6 bases. V lost 4 bases to trimming and J lost 7 bases, with 17 bases between them. This CDR3 has 15 residues. Germline CDR1 is SGHKS and CDR2 is YYEKEE (reference sequence). CDR3 nucleotide sequence: TGTGCCAGCAGCCCACTACAGGGTGCTAGCGGGGAGCTGTTTTTT. As protein: CASSPLQGASGELFF.

The gene calls are TRBV28 and TRBJ1-5; D possibly corresponds to TRBD1 (6 bases). V dropped 2 bases and J dropped 2 bases, with 13 bases sitting between them. Germline CDR1 reads MDHEN; CDR2 reads SYDVKM. The CDR3 is 16 amino acids. CDR3 loop: CASSLVQGIGNQPQHF. The CDR3, as DNA: TGTGCCAGCAGTTTAGTGCAGGGGATCGGCAATCAGCCCCAGCATTTT. Together with reference TRBV28 and TRBJ1-5, the CDR3 gives the full variable domain: DVKVTQSSRYLVKRTGEKVFLECVQDMDHENMFWYRQDPGLGLRLIYFSYDVKMKEKGDIPEGYSVSREKKERFSLILESASTNQTSMYLCASSLVQGIGNQPQHFGDGTRLSIL.

This chain connects TRBV28 to TRBJ1-2, with 7 nucleotides matching TRBD1. This CDR3 is built from 13 residues. CDR1 MDHEN and CDR2 SYDVKM come from the germline V gene. V trimming: 3 bases; J trimming: 7 bases; junction bases outside the gene matches: 5. CDR3 sequence: CASSFLTGVGYTF. Written as DNA, the CDR3 is TGTGCCAGCAGTTTTTTAACAGGGGTTGGCTACACCTTC.

V and J are TRBV18 and TRBJ2-5; the match to TRBD2 covers 14 bases. The trim removed 5 bases at V and 7 bases at J, leaving 18 bases unmatched. The CDR3 contains 19 residues. CDR1 is KGHSH, CDR2 LQKENI, per germline. This chain's CDR3 is CASSSLGTSGRTSPGTQYF. The CDR3 region has the DNA TGTGCCAGCTCAAGCCTCGGGACTAGCGGGAGAACATCCCCAGGGACCCAGTACTTC.

This chain links TRBV10-1 with TRBJ2-3; D not resolved. Per the germline V gene, CDR1 is WNHNN and CDR2 is SYGVQD (reference sequence). The germline V and J ends were trimmed by 0 bases and 2 bases, with 9 bases remaining between them. The CDR3 has 15 amino acids. The CDR3 region has the DNA TGCGCCAGCAGTGAGTCCTCTATAATCACAGATACGCAGTATTTT. Protein sequence: CASSESSIITDTQYF.

The V and J genes are TRBV25-1 and TRBJ1-6; D call uncertain. The CDR3 covers 14 residues. V lost 3 bases, J lost 7 bases, and 10 bases lay in between. Germline V lookup: CDR1 MGHDK, CDR2 SYGVNS. DNA for the CDR3: TGTGCCAGCAGTGAGGAGGGCCCAAATTCACCCCTCCACTTT. The encoded protein is CASSEEGPNSPLHF.

The rearrangement links TRBV7-8 to TRBJ1-4, with D tentatively TRBD1 (6 bases). The germline gives CDR1 SGHVS, CDR2 FQNEAQ. The CDR3 covers 14 residues. The V and J ends lost 4 bases and 8 bases respectively, with 14 bases between them. The CDR3 DNA is TGTGCCAGCAGCTCCCGACAGGTGGAAGAAAAACTGTTTTTT. It translates to CASSSRQVEEKLFF.

The chain uses TRBV28 and TRBJ1-1; D may be TRBD1 (5 bases). The CDR3 spans 15 residues. Looked up from germline, CDR1 is MDHEN and CDR2 is SYDVKM. The germline V and J ends were trimmed by 3 bases and 0 bases, with 11 bases remaining between them. The CDR3 reads CASSFAGAVNTEAFF. The CDR3 DNA follows: TGTGCCAGCAGTTTTGCCGGGGCAGTGAACACTGAAGCTTTCTTT.

The chain is built from TRBV28 and TRBJ1-2; 12 nucleotides match TRBD1. This CDR3 has 16 amino acids. CDR1 is MDHEN, CDR2 SYDVKM, per germline. J was trimmed by 2 bases and V by 1 base; bases with no gene match: 2. The CDR3 loop reads CASSLSGTGGNYGYTF. The CDR3 DNA is TGTGCCAGCAGTTTATCCGGGACAGGGGGCAACTATGGCTACACCTTC.

The rearrangement joins TRBV27 to TRBJ2-2, with a tentative D call TRBD2 (6 bases). Germline assignment: CDR1 MNHEY and CDR2 SMNVEV (reference sequence). The CDR3 is 14 residues long. The V end lost 4 bases, the J end lost 7 bases, and 13 bases lay between the germline ends. The CDR3 DNA reads TGTGCCAGCAGTTACCGGGGGACGGGCGGGGAGCTGTTTTTT. This sequence encodes CASSYRGTGGELFF.

The chain uses TRBV19 and TRBJ1-6, with TRBD1 matching 9 bases. Germline CDR1 and CDR2: LNHDA and SQIVND (reference sequence). The V segment lost 5 bases and the J segment 10 bases; nucleotides outside the gene matches: 18. The CDR3 is 18 amino acids. The CDR3 here is CASSPLDRGSLYRSPLHF. DNA for the CDR3: TGTGCCAGTAGTCCCCTCGACAGGGGGAGTCTCTATCGCTCACCCCTCCACTTT.

This sequence joins TRBV30 and TRBJ2-4; TRBD2 agrees at 7 bases. Germline CDR1 reads GTSNPN; CDR2 reads SVGIG (reference sequence). This CDR3 has 18 amino acids. V shed 0 bases, J shed 2 bases, and the junction held 13 bases outside the gene matches. The CDR3 coding sequence is TGTGCCTGGAGTGTACCCCCCGCGGGAGCTGTCTCCAAAAACATTCAGTACTTC. Its translation: CAWSVPPAGAVSKNIQYF.

The chain joins TRBV5-1 to TRBJ1-3; D is uncertain. The CDR3 covers 15 residues. Germline CDR1 and CDR2: SGHRS and YFSETQ. Deletions cut 4 bases from V and 2 bases from J, with 13 bases between. This CDR3 is CASSALSSAGNTIYF. The CDR3 DNA sequence: TGCGCCAGCAGCGCTCTCTCTTCTGCTGGAAACACCATATATTTT.

V usage is TRBV5-4 and J usage is TRBJ2-5, with D perhaps given as TRBD1 or TRBD2 (5 bases each). V lost 0 bases to trimming and J lost 4 bases, with 10 bases between them. There are 14 residues in the CDR3. CDR1 is SGHNT, CDR2 YYREEE, per germline (reference sequence). The CDR3 sequence is CASSLGGSGETQYF. The DNA of the CDR3 is TGTGCCAGCAGCTTGGGGGGGTCGGGAGAGACCCAGTACTTC.

The genes are TRBV19 and TRBJ2-7, with 13 bases matching TRBD2. The CDR3 runs to 17 residues. Germline CDR1 LNHDA, CDR2 SQIVND (reference sequence). V shed 8 bases and J 3 bases; nucleotides not matched to a gene: 13. Here the CDR3 reads CASSYAGLAGADYEQYF. The DNA for the CDR3 is TGTGCCAGTTCCTACGCCGGACTAGCGGGAGCCGACTACGAGCAGTACTTC.

This chain links TRBV2 with TRBJ2-7, with D possibly TRBD1 on 6 matching bases. This CDR3 is built from 14 residues. CDR1 is SNHLY, CDR2 FYNNEI, per germline. V lost 0 bases to trimming and J lost 3 bases, with 9 bases between them. CDR3 in amino acids: CASSEAKGGYEQYF. In DNA form, the CDR3 reads TGTGCCAGCAGTGAAGCTAAAGGGGGCTACGAGCAGTACTTC.

The chain employs TRBV18 and TRBJ2-5, with 11 bases identical to TRBD1. Germline V lookup: CDR1 KGHSH, CDR2 LQKENI. V was clipped by 3 bases and J by 5 bases; unmatched bases: 11. The CDR3 is 17 amino acids. The CDR3 nucleotides are TGTGCCAGCTCACCCCGACCCACGGGACAGGGGGAGGAGACCCAGTACTTC. This translates into CASSPRPTGQGEETQYF. Drawing the rest from reference TRBV18 and TRBJ2-5, the complete variable domain is NAGVMQNPRHLVRRRGQEARLRCSPMKGHSHVYWYRQLPEEGLKFMVYLQKENIIDESGMPKERFSAEFPKEGPSILRIQQVVRGDSAAYFCASSPRPTGQGEETQYFGPGTRLLVL.

The chain carries TRBV6-5 and TRBJ2-3; the match to TRBD2 covers 10 bases. Germline assignment: CDR1 MNHEY and CDR2 SVGAGI. This CDR3 spans 15 amino acids. V shed 6 bases, J shed 2 bases, and the junction held 5 bases outside the gene matches. The CDR3 DNA sequence: TGTGCCAGCAGGCGACTAGCGGGCGCCACAGATACGCAGTATTTT. It codes for CASRRLAGATDTQYF.

This clone has only one observation. J is TRBJ2-7 and V is TRBV5-1; D uncertain. Trimming took off 2 bases at V and 3 bases at J, with 12 bases between the two ends. CDR3 length: 14 amino acids. Germline values: CDR1 SGHRS, CDR2 YFSETQ. This CDR3 reads CASSFDGSNYEQYF. CDR3 bases: TGCGCCAGCAGCTTCGACGGATCTAACTACGAGCAGTACTTC.

The genes are TRBV29-1 and TRBJ1-1; D may be TRBD1 (5 bases). CDR3 length equals 15 residues. Germline CDR1 reads SQVTM; CDR2 reads ANQGSEA. V lost 3 bases, J lost 5 bases, and 19 bases lay in between. The CDR3 is CSVEVLFGGRTEAFF. The CDR3 bases are TGCAGCGTTGAGGTCTTGTTTGGGGGTCGAACTGAAGCTTTCTTT. The full variable domain, its missing parts supplied by reference TRBV29-1 and TRBJ1-1, is SAVISQKPSRDICQRGTSLTIQCQVDSQVTMMFWYRQQPGQSLTLIATANQGSEATYESGFVIDKFPISRPNLTFSTLTVSNMSPEDSSIYLCSVEVLFGGRTEAFFGQGTRLTVV.

The V call is TRBV7-9, the J call TRBJ2-3, with D maybe TRBD1 (6 bases). V was pared by 3 bases and J by 3 bases, with 13 bases between. This CDR3 has 15 residues. Per germline, CDR1 SEHNR and CDR2 FQNEAQ (reference sequence). In DNA form, the CDR3 reads TGTGCCAGCAGCTTGTCCCGCAGGGGAACAGATACGCAGTATTTT. Amino acid sequence: CASSLSRRGTDTQYF.

This chain connects TRBV6-5 to TRBJ1-5; TRBD1 is a possible D gene (5 bases). V lost 7 bases, J lost 0 bases, and 10 bases lay in between. The CDR3 spans 14 residues. The germline gives CDR1 MNHEY, CDR2 SVGAGI. The CDR3 nucleotides are TGTGCCAGCACCAGGGACCATAGCAATCAGCCCCAGCATTTT. Amino acids: CASTRDHSNQPQHF.

This chain joins TRBV6-2 or TRBV6-3 and TRBJ2-7, with 8 bases aligning to TRBD2. Germline values: CDR1 MNHEY, CDR2 SVGEGT. After removal of 6 bases from V and 5 bases from J, the junction contained 9 bases not matched to a gene. The length of the CDR3 is 14 residues. DNA of the CDR3: TGTGCCAGCAGCAGAGCGGGAGAGGACGACGAGCAGTACTTC. Amino acid sequence: CASSRAGEDDEQYF.

The chain couples TRBV28 to TRBJ1-6, with D maybe TRBD1 (5 bases). The CDR3 extends over 16 amino acids. Germline V gene data show CDR1 as MDHEN and CDR2 as SYDVKM. Deletions cut 2 bases from V and 5 bases from J, with 13 bases between. CDR3 loop: CASSLGSRVNNSPLHF. As DNA, the CDR3 is TGTGCCAGCAGTTTAGGTAGCAGGGTAAATAATTCACCCCTCCACTTT.

This clone was counted once. This chain uses TRBV13 with TRBJ2-7, with D unclear. V was trimmed by 6 bases and J by 0 bases, leaving 12 bases between them. The CDR3 is made up of 14 amino acids. The germline gives CDR1 PRHDT, CDR2 FYEKMQ (reference sequence). The CDR3: CASRLGSLSYEQYF. In nucleotides, the CDR3 is TGTGCCAGCAGACTTGGATCACTCTCCTACGAGCAGTACTTC. The variable domain in full, completed from reference TRBV13 and TRBJ2-7, reads AAGVIQSPRHLIKEKRETATLKCYPIPRHDTVYWYQQGPGQDPQFLISFYEKMQSDKGSIPDRFSAQQFSDYHSELNMSSLELGDSALYFCASRLGSLSYEQYFGPGTRLTVT.

The V and J genes are TRBV15 and TRBJ2-3, with D possibly TRBD2 on 5 matching bases. This CDR3 region has 18 residues. Per the germline V gene, CDR1 is LNHNV and CDR2 is YYDKDF (reference sequence). The germline V and J ends were trimmed by 0 bases and 5 bases, with 21 bases remaining between them. CDR3 sequence: CATSRDSRTLGPVDTQYF. For the CDR3, the DNA is TGTGCCACCAGCAGAGATTCTAGGACTTTGGGCCCCGTAGATACGCAGTATTTT.

This clone was seen a handful of times. This chain uses TRBV18 with TRBJ1-2; D gene unclear. Germline V gives CDR1 KGHSH, CDR2 LQKENI. The CDR3 runs to 15 residues. V gave up 1 base and J gave up 8 bases, with 17 bases separating them. The CDR3 loop reads CASSPQSGPGMGYTF. CDR3 nucleotide sequence: TGTGCCAGCTCACCACAGTCCGGGCCAGGCATGGGCTACACCTTC.

The chain uses TRBV27 and TRBJ2-7, with D unresolved. The CDR3 length is 12 residues. Germline-derived CDR1 and CDR2 are MNHEY and SMNVEV (reference sequence). The V gene lost 0 bases and the J gene lost 6 bases, with 6 bases spanning the gap. The CDR3 sequence is CASSLSRGEQYF. In DNA form, the CDR3 reads TGTGCCAGCAGTTTATCGAGAGGCGAGCAGTACTTC.

The V and J genes are TRBV24-1 and TRBJ2-7; 11 positions agree with TRBD2. The germline V gene has CDR1 KGHDR and CDR2 SFDVKD. Losses at the gene ends were 9 bases for V and 4 bases for J; bases not matched to a gene: 13. The CDR3 sequence is 16 residues long. The CDR3 here is CATGGVMGLAAYEQYF. The CDR3 bases are TGTGCCACCGGAGGGGTGATGGGACTAGCGGCATACGAGCAGTACTTC.